This TCR beta chain comes out of a study of siplizumab effects on memory and regulatory T cells. Study results and caveats: Mappable alloreactive CD4+ clones came from Treg cells almost 70% of the time on average with siplizumab, against under 30% in controls. Roughly 80-96% of proliferating CD4+ or CD8+ clones lacked a naive or memory phenotype that could be assigned.

This clone was seen a handful of times. Its antigen remains unknown. Cocultured for five to seven days at 37°C were the mixed lymphocyte reaction cells. TCR templates numbering approximately 9.3 x 10^4 were assayed per sample. The data were produced by immunoSEQ multiplex PCR, yet TCRdb's version contains in-frame clones alone and is incomplete. The data contain 15,000 to 20,000 clones, about 45% of them singletons. V dropped 7 bases and J dropped 5 bases, with 14 bases sitting between them. The germline CDR1 and CDR2 sequences are MDHEN and SYDVKM. CDR3 length: 13 residues. The source is a human donor in good health; the cells came from an allogeneic mixed lymphocyte reaction. Some clones in this sample may be carry-over from other donors' samples. Sequencing was done on a sample of CFSE-low (dividing) CD4+ T cells sorted from an allogeneic mixed lymphocyte reaction. The chain is built from TRBV28 and TRBJ1-1; a possible D gene is TRBD1 (5 bases). Here the CDR3 DNA reads TGTGCCAGCACCAAGAGGGGTCTTACTGAAGCTTTCTTT. Translation gives CASTKRGLTEAFF.